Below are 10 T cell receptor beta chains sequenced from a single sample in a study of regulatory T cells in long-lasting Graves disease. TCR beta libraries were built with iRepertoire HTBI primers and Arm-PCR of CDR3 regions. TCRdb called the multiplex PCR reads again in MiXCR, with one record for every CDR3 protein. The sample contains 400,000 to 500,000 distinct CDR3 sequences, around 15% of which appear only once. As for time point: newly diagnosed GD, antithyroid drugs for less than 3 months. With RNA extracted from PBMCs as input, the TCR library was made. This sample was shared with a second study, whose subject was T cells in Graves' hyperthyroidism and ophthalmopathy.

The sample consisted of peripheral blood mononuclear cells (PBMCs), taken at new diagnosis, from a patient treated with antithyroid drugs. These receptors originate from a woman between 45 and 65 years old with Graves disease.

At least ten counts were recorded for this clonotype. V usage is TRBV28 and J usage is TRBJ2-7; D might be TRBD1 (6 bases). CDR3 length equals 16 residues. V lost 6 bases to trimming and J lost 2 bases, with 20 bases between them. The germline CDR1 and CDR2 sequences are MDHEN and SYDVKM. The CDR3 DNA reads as TGTGCCAGCAGCCTCCTCACGCTAGACAGGACCTACGAGCAGTACTTC. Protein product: CASSLLTLDRTYEQYF. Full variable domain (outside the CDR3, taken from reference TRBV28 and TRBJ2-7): DVKVTQSSRYLVKRTGEKVFLECVQDMDHENMFWYRQDPGLGLRLIYFSYDVKMKEKGDIPEGYSVSREKKERFSLILESASTNQTSMYLCASSLLTLDRTYEQYFGPGTRLTVT.

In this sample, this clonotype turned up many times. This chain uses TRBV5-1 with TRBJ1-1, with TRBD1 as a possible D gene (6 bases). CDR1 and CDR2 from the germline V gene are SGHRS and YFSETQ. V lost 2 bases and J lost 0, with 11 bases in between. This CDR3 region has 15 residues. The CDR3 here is CASSLKDSMNTEAFF. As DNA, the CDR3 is TGCGCCAGCAGCTTAAAGGACAGCATGAACACTGAAGCTTTCTTT.

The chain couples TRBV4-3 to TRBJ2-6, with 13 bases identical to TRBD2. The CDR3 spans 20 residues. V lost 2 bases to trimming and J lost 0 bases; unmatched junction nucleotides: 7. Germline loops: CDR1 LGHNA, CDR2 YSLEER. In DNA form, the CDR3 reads TGCGCCAGCAGCCAACCCTTGACTAGCGGGAGGTTCTCTGGGGCCAACGTCCTGACTTTC. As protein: CASSQPLTSGRFSGANVLTF.

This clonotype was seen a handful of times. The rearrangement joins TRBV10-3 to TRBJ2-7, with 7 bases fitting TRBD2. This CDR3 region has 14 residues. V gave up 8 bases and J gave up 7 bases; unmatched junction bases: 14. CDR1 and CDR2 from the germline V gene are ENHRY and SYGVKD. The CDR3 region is CAIYEGGPPGEQYF. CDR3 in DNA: TGTGCCATCTATGAGGGAGGGCCACCGGGGGAGCAGTACTTC.

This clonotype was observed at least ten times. CDR3 loop: CASTTEETSTDTQYF. In DNA form, the CDR3 reads TGTGCCAGCACCACTGAAGAGACTAGCACAGATACGCAGTATTTT. The chain couples TRBV12-3 or TRBV12-4 to TRBJ2-3; no reliable D call. The CDR3 sequence is 15 residues long. The V gene lost 7 bases and the J gene lost 0 bases, with 14 bases spanning the gap.

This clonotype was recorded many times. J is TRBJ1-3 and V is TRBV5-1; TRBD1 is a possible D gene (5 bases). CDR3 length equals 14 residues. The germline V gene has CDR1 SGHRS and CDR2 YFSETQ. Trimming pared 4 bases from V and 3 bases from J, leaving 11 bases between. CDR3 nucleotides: TGCGCCAGCAGCCCTCAGGGTGTTGGAAACACCATATATTTT. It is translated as CASSPQGVGNTIYF.

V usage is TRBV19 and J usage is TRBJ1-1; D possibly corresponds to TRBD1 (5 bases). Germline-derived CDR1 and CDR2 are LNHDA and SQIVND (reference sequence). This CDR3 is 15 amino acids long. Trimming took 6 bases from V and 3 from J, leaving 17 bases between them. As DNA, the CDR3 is TGTGCCAGTAGCAGGGAACGGTCGGTGGACACTGAAGCTTTCTTT. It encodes CASSRERSVDTEAFF.

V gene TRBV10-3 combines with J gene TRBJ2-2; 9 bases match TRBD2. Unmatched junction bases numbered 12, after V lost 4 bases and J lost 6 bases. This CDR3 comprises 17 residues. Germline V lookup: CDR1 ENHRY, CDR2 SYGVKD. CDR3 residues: CAISASDGTSLPGELFF. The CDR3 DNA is TGTGCCATCAGTGCCTCGGACGGGACTAGCCTACCCGGGGAGCTGTTTTTT.

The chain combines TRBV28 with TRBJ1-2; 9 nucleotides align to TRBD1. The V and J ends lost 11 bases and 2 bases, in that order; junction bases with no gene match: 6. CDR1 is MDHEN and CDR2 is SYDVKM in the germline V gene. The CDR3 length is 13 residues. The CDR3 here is CAGKTGGNYGYTF. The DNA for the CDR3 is TGTGCCGGCAAGACAGGGGGGAACTATGGCTACACCTTC.

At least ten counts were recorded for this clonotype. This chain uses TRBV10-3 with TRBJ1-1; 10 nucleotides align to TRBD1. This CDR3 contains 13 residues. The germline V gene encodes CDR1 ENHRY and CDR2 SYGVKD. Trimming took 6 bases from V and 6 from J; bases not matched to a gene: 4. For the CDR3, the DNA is TGTGCCATCAGGGGACAGGGGAGGTCTGAAGCTTTCTTT. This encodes CAIRGQGRSEAFF.